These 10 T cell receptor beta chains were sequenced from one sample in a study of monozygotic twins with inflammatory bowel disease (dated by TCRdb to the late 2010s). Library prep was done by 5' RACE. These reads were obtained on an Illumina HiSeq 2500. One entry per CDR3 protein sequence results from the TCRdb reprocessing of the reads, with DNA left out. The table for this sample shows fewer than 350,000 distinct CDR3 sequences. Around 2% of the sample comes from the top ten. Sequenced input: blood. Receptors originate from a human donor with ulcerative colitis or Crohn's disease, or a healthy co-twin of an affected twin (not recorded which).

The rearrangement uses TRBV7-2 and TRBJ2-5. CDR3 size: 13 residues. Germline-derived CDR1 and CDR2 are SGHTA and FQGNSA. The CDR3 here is CASSLQRLETQYF.

CDR3: CAWSVLAAGTDTQYF. This sequence joins TRBV30 and TRBJ2-3. Looked up from germline, CDR1 is GTSNPN and CDR2 is SVGIG (reference sequence). This CDR3 region has 15 residues. The whole variable domain, filled in from reference TRBV30 and TRBJ2-3, reads SQTIHQWPATLVQPVGSPLSLECTVEGTSNPNLYWYRQAAGRGLQLLFYSVGIGQISSEVPQNLSASRPQDRQFILSSKKLLLSDSGFYLCAWSVLAAGTDTQYFGPGTRLTVL.

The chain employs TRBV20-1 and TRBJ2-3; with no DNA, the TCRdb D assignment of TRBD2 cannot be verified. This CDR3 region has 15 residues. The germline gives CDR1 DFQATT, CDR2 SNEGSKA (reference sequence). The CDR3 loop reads CSANVGTSGTDTQYF.

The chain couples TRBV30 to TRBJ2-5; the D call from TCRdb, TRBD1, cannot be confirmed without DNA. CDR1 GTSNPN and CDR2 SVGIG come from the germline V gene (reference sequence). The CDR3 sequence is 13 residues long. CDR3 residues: CAWSARGLETQYF.

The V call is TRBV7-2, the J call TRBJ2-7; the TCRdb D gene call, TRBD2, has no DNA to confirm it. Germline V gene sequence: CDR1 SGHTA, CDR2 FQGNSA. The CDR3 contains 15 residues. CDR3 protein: CASSSELAGYYEQYF.

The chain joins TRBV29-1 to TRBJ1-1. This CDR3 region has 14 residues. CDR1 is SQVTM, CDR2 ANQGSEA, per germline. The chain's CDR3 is CSVDVGGVRTEAFF.

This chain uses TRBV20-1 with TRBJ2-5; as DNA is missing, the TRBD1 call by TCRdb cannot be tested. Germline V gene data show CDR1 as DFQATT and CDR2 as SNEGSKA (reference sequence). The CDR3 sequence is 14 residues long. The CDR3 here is CSAHQGAGQETQYF.

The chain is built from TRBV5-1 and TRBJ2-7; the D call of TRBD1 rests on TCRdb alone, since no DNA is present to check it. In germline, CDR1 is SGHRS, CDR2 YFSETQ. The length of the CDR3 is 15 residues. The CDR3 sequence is CASSRDGGSSYEQYF.

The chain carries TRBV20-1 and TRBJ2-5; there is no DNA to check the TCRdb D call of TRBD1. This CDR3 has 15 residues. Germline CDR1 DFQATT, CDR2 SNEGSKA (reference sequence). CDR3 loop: CSARPSGQVTVAQYF.

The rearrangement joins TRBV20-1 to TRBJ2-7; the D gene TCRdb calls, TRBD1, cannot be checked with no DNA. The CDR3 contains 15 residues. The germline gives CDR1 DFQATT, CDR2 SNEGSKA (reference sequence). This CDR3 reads CSAGAPSGGIYEQYF.